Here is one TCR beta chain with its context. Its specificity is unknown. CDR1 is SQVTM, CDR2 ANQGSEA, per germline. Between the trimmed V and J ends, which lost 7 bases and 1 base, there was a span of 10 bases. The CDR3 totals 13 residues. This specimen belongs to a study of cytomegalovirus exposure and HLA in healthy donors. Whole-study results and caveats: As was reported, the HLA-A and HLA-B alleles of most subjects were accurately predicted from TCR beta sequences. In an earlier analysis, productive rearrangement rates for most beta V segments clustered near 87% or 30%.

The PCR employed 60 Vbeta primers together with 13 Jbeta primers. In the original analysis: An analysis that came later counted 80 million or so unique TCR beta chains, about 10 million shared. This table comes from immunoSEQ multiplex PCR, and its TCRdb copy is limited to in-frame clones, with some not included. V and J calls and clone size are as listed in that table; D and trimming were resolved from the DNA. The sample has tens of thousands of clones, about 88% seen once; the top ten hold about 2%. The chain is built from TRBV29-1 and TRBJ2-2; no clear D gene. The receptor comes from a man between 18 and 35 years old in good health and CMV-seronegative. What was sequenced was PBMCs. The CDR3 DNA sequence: TGCAGCGCCCTTCCGAGGAACACCGGGGAGCTGTTTTTT. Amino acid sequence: CSALPRNTGELFF.